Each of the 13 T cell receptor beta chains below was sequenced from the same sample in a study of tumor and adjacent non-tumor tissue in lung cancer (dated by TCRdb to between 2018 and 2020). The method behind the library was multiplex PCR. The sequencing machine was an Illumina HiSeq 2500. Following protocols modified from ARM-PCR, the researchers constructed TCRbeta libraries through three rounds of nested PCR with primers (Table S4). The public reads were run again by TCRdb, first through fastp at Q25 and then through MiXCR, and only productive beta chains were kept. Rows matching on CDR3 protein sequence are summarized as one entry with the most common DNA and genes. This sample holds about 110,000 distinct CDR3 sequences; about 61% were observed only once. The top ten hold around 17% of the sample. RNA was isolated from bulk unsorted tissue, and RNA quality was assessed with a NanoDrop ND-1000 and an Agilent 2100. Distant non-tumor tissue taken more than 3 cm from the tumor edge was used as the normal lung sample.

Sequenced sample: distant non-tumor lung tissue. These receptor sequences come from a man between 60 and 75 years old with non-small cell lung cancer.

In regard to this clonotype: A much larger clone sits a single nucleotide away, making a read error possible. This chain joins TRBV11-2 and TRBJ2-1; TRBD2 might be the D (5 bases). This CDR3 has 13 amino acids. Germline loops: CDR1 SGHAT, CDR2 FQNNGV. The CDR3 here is CPSSFPLVDEQFF. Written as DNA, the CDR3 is TGTCCCAGCAGCTTCCCACTAGTCGATGAGCAGTTCTTC. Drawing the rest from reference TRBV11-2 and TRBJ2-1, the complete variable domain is EAGVAQSPRYKIIEKRQSVAFWCNPISGHATLYWYQQILGQGPKLLIQFQNNGVVDDSQLPKDRFSAERLKGVDSTLKIQPAKLEDSAVYLCPSSFPLVDEQFFGPGTRLTVL.

The CDR3 region is CASSQEQWGLTGELFF. The DNA of the CDR3 is TGCGCCAGCAGCCAAGAGCAGTGGGGGCTTACCGGGGAGCTGTTTTTT. The chain carries TRBV4-1 and TRBJ2-2; weak D call: TRBD1 (6 bases). Trimming took off 0 bases at V and 5 bases at J, with 13 bases between the two ends. The CDR3 spans 16 residues. Per germline, CDR1 MGHRA and CDR2 YSYEKL.

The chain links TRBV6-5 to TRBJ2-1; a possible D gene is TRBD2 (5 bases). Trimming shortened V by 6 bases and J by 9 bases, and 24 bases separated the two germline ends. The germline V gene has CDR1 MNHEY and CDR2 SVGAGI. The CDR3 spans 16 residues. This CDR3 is CASRDNRDHGFGEQFF. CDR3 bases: TGTGCCAGCAGAGACAACCGGGATCACGGTTTCGGTGAGCAGTTCTTC.

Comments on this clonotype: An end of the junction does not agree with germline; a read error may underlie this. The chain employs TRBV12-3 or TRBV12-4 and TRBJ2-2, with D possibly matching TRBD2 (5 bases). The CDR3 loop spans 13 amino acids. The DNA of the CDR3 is TGTGCCAGCTGCCATACCGGGGTTGGGGAGCTGTTATTT. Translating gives CASCHTGVGELLF.

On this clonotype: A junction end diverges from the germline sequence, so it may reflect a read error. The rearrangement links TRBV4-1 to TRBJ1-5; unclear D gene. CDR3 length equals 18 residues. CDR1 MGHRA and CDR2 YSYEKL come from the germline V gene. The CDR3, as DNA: TGCGCCAGCAGCCAAACCGGGATAGGGCGTGATGGCAATCAGTCCCAGCATTTT. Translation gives CASSQTGIGRDGNQSQHF.

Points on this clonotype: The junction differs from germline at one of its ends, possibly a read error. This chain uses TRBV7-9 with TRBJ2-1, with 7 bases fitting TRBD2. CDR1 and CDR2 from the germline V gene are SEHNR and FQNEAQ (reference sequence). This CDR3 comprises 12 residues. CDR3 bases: TGTGACAGCAGCTTAGGGGCGGGAGCACAGTTCTTC. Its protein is CDSSLGAGAQFF.

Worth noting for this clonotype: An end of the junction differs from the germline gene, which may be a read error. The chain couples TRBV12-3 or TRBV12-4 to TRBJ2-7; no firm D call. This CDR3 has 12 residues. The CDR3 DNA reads TGTGCCGGCAGTATAGTGGGCTACGAGCAGTACTTC. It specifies CAGSIVGYEQYF.

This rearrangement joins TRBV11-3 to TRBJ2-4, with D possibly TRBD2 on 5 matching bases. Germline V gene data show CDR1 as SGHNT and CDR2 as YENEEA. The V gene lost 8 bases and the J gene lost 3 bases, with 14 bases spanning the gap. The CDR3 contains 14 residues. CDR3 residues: CASGRGPGKNIQYF. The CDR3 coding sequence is TGTGCCAGCGGTCGAGGGCCGGGCAAAAACATTCAGTACTTC.

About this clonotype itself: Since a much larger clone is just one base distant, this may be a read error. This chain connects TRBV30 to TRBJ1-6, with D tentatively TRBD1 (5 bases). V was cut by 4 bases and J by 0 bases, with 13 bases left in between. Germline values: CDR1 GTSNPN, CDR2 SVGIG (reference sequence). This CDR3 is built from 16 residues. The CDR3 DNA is TGTGCCTGGATAGACAGAAAAAGCTCCTATAATTCACCCCTCCACTTT. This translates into CAWIDRKSSYNSPLHF.

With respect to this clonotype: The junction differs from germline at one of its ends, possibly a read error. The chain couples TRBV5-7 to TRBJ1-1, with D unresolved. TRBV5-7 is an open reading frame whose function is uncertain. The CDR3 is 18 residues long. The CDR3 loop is CTSSLAVEGHLENTEAFF. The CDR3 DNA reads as TGTACCAGCAGCTTGGCCGTCGAAGGCCACCTGGAGAACACTGAAGCTTTCTTT.

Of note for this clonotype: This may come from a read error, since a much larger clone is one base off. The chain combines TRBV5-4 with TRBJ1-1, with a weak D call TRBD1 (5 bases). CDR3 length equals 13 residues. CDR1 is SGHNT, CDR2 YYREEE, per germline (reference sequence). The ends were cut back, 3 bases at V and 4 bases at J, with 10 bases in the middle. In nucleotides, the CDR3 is TGTGCCAGCAGCTGGGGGGAGTCCACTGAAGCTTTCTTT. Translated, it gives CASSWGESTEAFF.

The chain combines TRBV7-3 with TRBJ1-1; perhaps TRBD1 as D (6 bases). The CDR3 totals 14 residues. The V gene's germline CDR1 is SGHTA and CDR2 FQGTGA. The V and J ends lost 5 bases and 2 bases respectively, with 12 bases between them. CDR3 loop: CASSPGQINTEAFF. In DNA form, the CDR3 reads TGTGCCAGCAGCCCCGGACAGATAAACACTGAAGCTTTCTTT.

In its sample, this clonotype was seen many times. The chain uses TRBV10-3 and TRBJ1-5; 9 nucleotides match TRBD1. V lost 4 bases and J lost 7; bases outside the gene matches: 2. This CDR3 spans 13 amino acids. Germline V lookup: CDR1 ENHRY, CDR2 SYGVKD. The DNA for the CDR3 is TGTGCCATCAGTGGACAGGGGGGCCAGCCCCAGCATTTT. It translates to CAISGQGGQPQHF.